Shown below are 6 T cell receptor beta chains from a single sample sequenced in a study of early T cells in non-severe SARS-CoV-2 infection. TCRdb reprocessed the 5' RACE reads with MiXCR, giving one entry per CDR3 protein. The repertoire includes about 80,000 distinct CDR3 sequences, around 10% of them detected once, and roughly 3% sits in the top ten. Source material: whole blood. These receptors originate from an adult who was a healthcare worker with PCR-confirmed SARS-CoV-2 infection or an uninfected control (not recorded which).

CDR3 protein: CASSVAPGISAEAFF. The CDR3 DNA sequence: TGTGCCAGCAGCGTAGCCCCAGGGATTTCCGCTGAAGCTTTCTTT. This chain uses TRBV9 with TRBJ1-1, with a possible D match to TRBD1 (5 bases). The length of the CDR3 is 15 residues. Germline assignment: CDR1 SGDLS and CDR2 YYNGEE. Deletions cut 0 bases from V and 6 bases from J, with 15 bases between.

This clonotype was observed a few times. The chain combines TRBV6-2 or TRBV6-3 with TRBJ2-1, with 7 bases fitting TRBD1. Germline CDR1 reads MNHEY; CDR2 reads SVGEGT. Losses at the gene ends were 2 bases for V and 12 bases for J; bases not matched to a gene: 16. There are 16 residues in the CDR3. CDR3: CASSYQDRYRVQGQFF. Written as DNA, the CDR3 is TGTGCCAGCAGTTACCAGGACAGGTACAGGGTACAGGGGCAGTTCTTC.

This clonotype is categorized as medium-sized. The chain has TRBV4-2 and TRBJ2-3; the match to TRBD1 covers 7 bases. The CDR3 is made up of 19 amino acids. Germline trimming cut 0 bases from V and 4 bases from J; bases unmatched to any gene: 16. The germline gives CDR1 LGHNA, CDR2 YNFKEQ. This CDR3 is CASSQDYDREVPDADTQYF. CDR3 in DNA: TGTGCCAGCAGCCAAGATTACGACAGGGAAGTTCCTGATGCAGATACGCAGTATTTT.

This clonotype was found a few times. The chain carries TRBV18 and TRBJ2-3; the D is unclear. This CDR3 region has 15 residues. Trimming stripped 3 bases from V and 2 bases from J, with 12 bases between. Germline CDR1 is KGHSH and CDR2 is LQKENI. CDR3 nucleotides: TGTGCCAGCTCACCGATCACAGACATCACAGATACGCAGTATTTT. Translated, it gives CASSPITDITDTQYF.

This clonotype occurred many times. The chain carries TRBV10-3 and TRBJ2-3, with 10 bases identical to TRBD2. The CDR3 is 13 residues long. Losses at the gene ends were 10 bases for V and 6 bases for J; bases not matched to a gene: 7. The germline V gene encodes CDR1 ENHRY and CDR2 SYGVKD. Here the CDR3 DNA reads TGTGCCACCAAGCGGGAGGGCCTCGATACGCAGTATTTT. Translation: CATKREGLDTQYF.

This clonotype has ten or more counts. An end of the junction differs from the germline gene, which may be a read error. The chain carries TRBV30 and TRBJ2-2; perhaps TRBD2 as D (5 bases). The CDR3 is 14 amino acids. Germline V lookup: CDR1 GTSNPN, CDR2 SVGIG (reference sequence). In nucleotides, the CDR3 is TGTGCCTGGAACGGACGGCATAACACCGGGGAGCTGTTTTTC. Its protein is CAWNGRHNTGELFF.